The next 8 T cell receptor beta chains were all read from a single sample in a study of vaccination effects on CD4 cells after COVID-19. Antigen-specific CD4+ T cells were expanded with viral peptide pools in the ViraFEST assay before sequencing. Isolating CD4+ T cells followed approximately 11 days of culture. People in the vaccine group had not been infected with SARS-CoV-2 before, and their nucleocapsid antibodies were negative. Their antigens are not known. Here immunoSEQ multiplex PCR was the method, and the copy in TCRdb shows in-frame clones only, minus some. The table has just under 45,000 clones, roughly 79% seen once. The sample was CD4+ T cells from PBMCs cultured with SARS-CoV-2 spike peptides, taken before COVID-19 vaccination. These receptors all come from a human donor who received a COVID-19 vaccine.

The CDR3 region has the DNA TGTGCCAGCAGCCGGTGGGGACAGGGGAAGTCCTACGAGCAGTACGTC. Amino acid sequence: CASSRWGQGKSYEQYV. The rearrangement links TRBV7-2 to TRBJ2-7, with 10 bases fitting TRBD1. J gave up 1 base and V 5 bases, and 8 bases lay outside the gene matches. The CDR3 contains 16 residues. Germline V gene data show CDR1 as SGHTA and CDR2 as FQGNSA.

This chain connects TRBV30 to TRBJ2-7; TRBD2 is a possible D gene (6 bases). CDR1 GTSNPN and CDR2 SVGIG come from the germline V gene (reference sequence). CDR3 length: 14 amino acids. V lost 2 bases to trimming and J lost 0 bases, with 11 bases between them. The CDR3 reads CAWSNPSDSYEQYV. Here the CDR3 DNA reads TGTGCCTGGAGTAACCCTAGCGACTCCTACGAGCAGTACGTC.

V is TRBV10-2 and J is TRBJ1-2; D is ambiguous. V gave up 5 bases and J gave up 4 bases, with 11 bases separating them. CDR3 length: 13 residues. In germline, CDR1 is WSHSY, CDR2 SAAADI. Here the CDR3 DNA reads TGCGCCAGCAGTCCGTCAGCGGCCTATGGCTACACCTTC. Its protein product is CASSPSAAYGYTF.

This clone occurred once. The CDR3 region is CASSPTGSYEQYV. As DNA, the CDR3 is TGTGCCAGCAGTCCGACAGGGTCCTACGAGCAGTACGTC. V usage is TRBV12-3 or TRBV12-4 and J usage is TRBJ2-7, with 7 nucleotides matching TRBD1. With V trimmed by 5 bases and J by 1 base, 2 bases remained unmatched. This CDR3 spans 13 amino acids.

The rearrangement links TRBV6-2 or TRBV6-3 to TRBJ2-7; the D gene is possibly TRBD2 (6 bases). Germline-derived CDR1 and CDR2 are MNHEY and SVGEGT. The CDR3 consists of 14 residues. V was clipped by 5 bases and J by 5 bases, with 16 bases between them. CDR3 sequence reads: CASSRGIPRDEQYV. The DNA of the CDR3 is TGTGCCAGCAGTCGGGGGATCCCGAGGGACGAGCAGTACGTC.

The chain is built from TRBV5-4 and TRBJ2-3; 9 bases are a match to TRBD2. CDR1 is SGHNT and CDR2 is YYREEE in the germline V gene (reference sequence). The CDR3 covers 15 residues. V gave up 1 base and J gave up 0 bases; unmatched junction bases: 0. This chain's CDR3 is CASSLTSGSTDTQYF. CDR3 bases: TGTGCCAGCAGCTTGACTAGCGGGAGCACAGATACGCAGTATTTT.

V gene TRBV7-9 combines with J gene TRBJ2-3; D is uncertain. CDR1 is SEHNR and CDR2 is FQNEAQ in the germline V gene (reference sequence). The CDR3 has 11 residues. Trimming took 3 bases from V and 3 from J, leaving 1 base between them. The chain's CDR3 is CASSFTDTQYF. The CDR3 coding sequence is TGTGCCAGCAGCTTTACAGATACGCAGTATTTT.

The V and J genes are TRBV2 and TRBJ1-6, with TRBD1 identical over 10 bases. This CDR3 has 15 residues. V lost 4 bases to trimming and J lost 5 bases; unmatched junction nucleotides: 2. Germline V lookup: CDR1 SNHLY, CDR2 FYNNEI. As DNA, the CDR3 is TGTGCCAGCAGTGCGACAGGGGGCAATAATTCACCCCTCCACTTT. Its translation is CASSATGGNNSPLHF.